This is a list of T cell receptor beta chains from one sample in a study of blood T cell repertoires in COVID-19. Sequencing was performed with immunoSEQ multiplex PCR; in TCRdb, only in-frame clones are kept and a portion is missing. The sample records 130,000 to 150,000 clones, 80% to 90% being singletons. The specimen was peripheral blood. All receptors come from a woman aged 50 to 60 with active or convalescent COVID-19. Both conserved end residues are trimmed from each CDR3. The D gene is left open where the match is weak.

d_call | v_call | cdr3_aa
TRBD1 | TRBV7-2 | ASSPQTGQAGIQY
- | TRBV5-1 | ASSLVSASTDTQY
- | TRBV19 | ASSMQGMAGPLH
TRBD1 | TRBV2 | ASSESGQRDTEAF
- | TRBV6-5 | ASSYMGAVGNTIY
- | TRBV4-3 | ASSQEWGHLTDTQY
TRBD1 | TRBV6-6 | ASSYSGTAHYGYT
- | TRBV7-9 | ASSLQVGETQY
- | TRBV6-5 | ASSTQGIGTEAF
TRBD1 | TRBV7-2 | ASTRTGRETQY
TRBD2 | TRBV6-4 | ARAGLAGFYNEQF
- | TRBV6-5 | ASRTGTSYGYT
- | TRBV25-1 | ASSDLTLQGTKDEKLF
TRBD2 | TRBV11-3 | ASSSSGTAPYNEQF
- | TRBV5-5 | ASSPVTPTEILYYGYT
- | TRBV5-1 | ASSYNLQGSLNTIY
- | TRBV5-5 | ASSFPPSPEQY
- | TRBV6-2/TRBV6-3 | ASSYPVTEAF
TRBD2 | TRBV3-1/TRBV3-2 | ASSQGSGLAGDTQY
TRBD1 | TRBV2 | ASSFFDRDEQY
TRBD1 | TRBV27 | ASSPRSTGGGVGEQY
- | TRBV19 | ATRDTGPTEAF
- | TRBV5-1 | ASSLAIRGGETQY
TRBD1 | TRBV5-4 | ASSTTGTGSHYEQY
- | TRBV28 | ASRKQGTAGELF
- | TRBV18 | ASSPRRGGIQY
TRBD1 | TRBV6-2/TRBV6-3 | ASSEGTGMVGELF
- | TRBV30 | AWSALVKVGPRMNTEAF
TRBD1 | TRBV28 | ASSLDTGGNYGYT
- | TRBV18 | ASSPISRQGGSPLH
TRBD1 | TRBV30 | AWSLGQRNSPLH
- | TRBV5-1 | ASSLDTRGNTIY
- | TRBV6-2/TRBV6-3 | ASSPRTGTDTQY
TRBD1 | TRBV7-6 | ASSAGTGATEAF
TRBD1 | TRBV4-2 | ASSQATGSGGYT
- | TRBV3-1/TRBV3-2 | ASSRGRGSYNEQF
TRBD2 | TRBV28 | ASSSTDGLAGLGDEQF
TRBD2 | TRBV7-3 | ASSLTPRTSGGATDTQY